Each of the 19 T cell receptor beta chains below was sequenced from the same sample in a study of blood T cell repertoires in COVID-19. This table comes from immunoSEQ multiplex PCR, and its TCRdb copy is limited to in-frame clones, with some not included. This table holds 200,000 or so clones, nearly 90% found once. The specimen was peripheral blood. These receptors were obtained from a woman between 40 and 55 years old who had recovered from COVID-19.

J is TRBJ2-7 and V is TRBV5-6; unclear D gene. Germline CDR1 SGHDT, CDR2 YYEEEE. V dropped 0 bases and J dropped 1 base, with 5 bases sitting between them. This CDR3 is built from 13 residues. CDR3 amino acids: CASSLVQSYEQYF. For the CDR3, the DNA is TGTGCCAGCAGCTTGGTTCAGTCCTACGAGCAGTACTTC.

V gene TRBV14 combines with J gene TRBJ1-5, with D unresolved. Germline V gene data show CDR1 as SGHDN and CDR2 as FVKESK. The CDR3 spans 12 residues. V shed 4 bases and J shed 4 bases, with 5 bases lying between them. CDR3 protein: CASSLGNQPQHF. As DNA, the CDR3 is TGTGCCAGCAGCCTCGGGAATCAGCCCCAGCATTTT.

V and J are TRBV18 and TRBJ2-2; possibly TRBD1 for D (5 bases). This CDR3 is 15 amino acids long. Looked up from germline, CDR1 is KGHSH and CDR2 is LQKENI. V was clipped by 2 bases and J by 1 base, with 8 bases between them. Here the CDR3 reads CASSPNRQNTGELFF. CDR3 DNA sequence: TGTGCCAGCTCACCAAACAGGCAGAACACCGGGGAGCTGTTTTTT.

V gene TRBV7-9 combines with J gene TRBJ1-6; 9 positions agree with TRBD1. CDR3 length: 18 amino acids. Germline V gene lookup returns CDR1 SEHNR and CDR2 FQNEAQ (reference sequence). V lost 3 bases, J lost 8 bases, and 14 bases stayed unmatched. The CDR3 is CASSFPSLWDRDHSPLHF. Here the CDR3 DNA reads TGTGCCAGCAGCTTCCCCTCCCTATGGGACAGGGATCATTCACCCCTCCACTTT.

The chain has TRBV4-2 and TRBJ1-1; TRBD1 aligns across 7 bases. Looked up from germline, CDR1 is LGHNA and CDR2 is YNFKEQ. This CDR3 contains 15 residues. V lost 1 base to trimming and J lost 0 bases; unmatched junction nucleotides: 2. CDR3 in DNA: TGTGCCAGCAGCCAAGCGGGACAGATGAACACTGAAGCTTTCTTT. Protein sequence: CASSQAGQMNTEAFF.

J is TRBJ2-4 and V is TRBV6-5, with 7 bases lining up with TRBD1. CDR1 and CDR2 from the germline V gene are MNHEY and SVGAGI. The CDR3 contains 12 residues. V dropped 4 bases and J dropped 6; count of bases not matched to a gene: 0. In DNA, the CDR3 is TGTGCCAGCAGTTGGGACAGAAACATTCAGTACTTC. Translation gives CASSWDRNIQYF.

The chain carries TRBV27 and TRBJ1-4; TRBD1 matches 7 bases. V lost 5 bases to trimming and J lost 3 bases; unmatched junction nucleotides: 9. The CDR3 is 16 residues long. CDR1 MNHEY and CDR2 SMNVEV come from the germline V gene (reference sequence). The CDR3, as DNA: TGTGCCAGCAGTCCGTATTTTGGACAGGCTAATGAAAAACTGTTTTTT. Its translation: CASSPYFGQANEKLFF.

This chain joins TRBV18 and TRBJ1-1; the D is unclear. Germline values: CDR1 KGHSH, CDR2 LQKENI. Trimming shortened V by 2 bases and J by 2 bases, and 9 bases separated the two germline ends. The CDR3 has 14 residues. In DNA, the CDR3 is TGTGCCAGCTCACCAACAGTTCAAAACACTGAAGCTTTCTTT. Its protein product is CASSPTVQNTEAFF.

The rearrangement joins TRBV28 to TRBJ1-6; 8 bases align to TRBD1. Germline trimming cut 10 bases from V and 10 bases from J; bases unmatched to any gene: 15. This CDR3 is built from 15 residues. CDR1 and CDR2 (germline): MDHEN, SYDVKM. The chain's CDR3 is CAISGTGGFLSPLHF. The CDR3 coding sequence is TGTGCCATTTCCGGGACAGGTGGATTTTTATCACCCCTCCACTTT. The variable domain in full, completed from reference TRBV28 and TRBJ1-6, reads DVKVTQSSRYLVKRTGEKVFLECVQDMDHENMFWYRQDPGLGLRLIYFSYDVKMKEKGDIPEGYSVSREKKERFSLILESASTNQTSMYLCAISGTGGFLSPLHFGNGTRLTVT.

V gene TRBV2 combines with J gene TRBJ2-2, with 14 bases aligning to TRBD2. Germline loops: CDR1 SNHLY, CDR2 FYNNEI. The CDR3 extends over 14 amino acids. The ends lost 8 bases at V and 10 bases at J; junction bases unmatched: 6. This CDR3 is CASGGLAGAVELFF. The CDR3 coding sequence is TGTGCCAGCGGGGGACTAGCGGGAGCCGTGGAGCTGTTTTTT. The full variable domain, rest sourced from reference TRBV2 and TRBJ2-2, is EPEVTQTPSHQVTQMGQEVILRCVPISNHLYFYWYRQILGQKVEFLVSFYNNEISEKSEIFDDQFSVERPDGSNFTLKIRSTKLEDSAMYFCASGGLAGAVELFFGEGSRLTVL.

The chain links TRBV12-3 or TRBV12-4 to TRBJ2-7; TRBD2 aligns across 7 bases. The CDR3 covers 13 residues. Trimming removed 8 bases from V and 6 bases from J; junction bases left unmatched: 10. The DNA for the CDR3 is TGTGCCAGCGGGCGGGAGTGGGAGAGCGAGCAGTACTTC. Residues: CASGREWESEQYF.

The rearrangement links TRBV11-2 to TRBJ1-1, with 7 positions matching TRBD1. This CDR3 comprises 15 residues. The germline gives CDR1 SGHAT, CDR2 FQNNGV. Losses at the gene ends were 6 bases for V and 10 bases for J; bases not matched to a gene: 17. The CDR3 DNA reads TGTGCCAGCAGAGGGAAACAGGGGTTGTATGGCGGAGCTTTCTTT. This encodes CASRGKQGLYGGAFF. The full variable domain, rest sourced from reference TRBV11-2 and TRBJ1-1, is EAGVAQSPRYKIIEKRQSVAFWCNPISGHATLYWYQQILGQGPKLLIQFQNNGVVDDSQLPKDRFSAERLKGVDSTLKIQPAKLEDSAVYLCASRGKQGLYGGAFFGQGTRLTVV.

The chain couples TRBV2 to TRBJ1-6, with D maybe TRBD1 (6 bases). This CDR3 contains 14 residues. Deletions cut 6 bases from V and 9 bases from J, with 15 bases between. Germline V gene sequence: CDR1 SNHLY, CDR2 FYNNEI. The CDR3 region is CASREQGTGSPLHF. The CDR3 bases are TGTGCCAGCAGGGAACAGGGAACAGGTTCACCCCTCCACTTT.

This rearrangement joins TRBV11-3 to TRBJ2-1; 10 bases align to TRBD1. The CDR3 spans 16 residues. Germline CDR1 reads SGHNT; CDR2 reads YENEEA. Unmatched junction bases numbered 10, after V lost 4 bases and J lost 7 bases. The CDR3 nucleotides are TGTGCCAGCAGCTCACCTAGACAGGGGGCTCGGAATGAGCAGTTCTTC. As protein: CASSSPRQGARNEQFF. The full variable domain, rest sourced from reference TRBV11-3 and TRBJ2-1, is EAGVVQSPRYKIIEKKQPVAFWCNPISGHNTLYWYLQNLGQGPELLIRYENEEAVDDSQLPKDRFSAERLKGVDSTLKIQPAELGDSAVYLCASSSPRQGARNEQFFGPGTRLTVL.

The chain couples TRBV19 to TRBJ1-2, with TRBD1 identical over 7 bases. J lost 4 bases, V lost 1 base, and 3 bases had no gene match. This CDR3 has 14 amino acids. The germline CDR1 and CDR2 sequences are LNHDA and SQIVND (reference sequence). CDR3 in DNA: TGTGCCAGTAGTATAGCGGGACAGCGCTATGGCTACACCTTC. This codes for CASSIAGQRYGYTF.

The CDR3 here is CASSQVGGEVYNEQFF. In nucleotides, the CDR3 is TGTGCCAGCAGCCAAGTAGGCGGGGAGGTGTACAATGAGCAGTTCTTC. The chain combines TRBV4-2 with TRBJ2-1, with D possibly TRBD2 on 6 matching bases. Germline CDR1 is LGHNA and CDR2 is YNFKEQ. The CDR3 has 16 residues. Trimming cost V 1 base and J 4 bases, with 14 bases left between them.

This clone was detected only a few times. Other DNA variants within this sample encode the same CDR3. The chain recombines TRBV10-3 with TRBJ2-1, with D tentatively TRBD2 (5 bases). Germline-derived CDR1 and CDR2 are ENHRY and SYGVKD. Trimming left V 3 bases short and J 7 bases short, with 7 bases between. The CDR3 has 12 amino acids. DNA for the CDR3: TGTGCCATCAGTGAAGGCGGGAATGAGCAGTTCTTC. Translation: CAISEGGNEQFF.

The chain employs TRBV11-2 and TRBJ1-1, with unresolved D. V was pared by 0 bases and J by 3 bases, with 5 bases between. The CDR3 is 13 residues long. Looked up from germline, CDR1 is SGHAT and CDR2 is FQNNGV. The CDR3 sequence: CASSLDLDTEAFF. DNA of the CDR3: TGTGCCAGCAGCTTAGATCTTGACACTGAAGCTTTCTTT.

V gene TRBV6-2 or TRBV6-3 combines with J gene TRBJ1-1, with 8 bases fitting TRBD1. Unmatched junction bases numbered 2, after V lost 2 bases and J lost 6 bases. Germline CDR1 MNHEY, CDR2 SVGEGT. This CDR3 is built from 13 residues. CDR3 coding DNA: TGTGCCAGCAGTTACGACAGGGGCCCTGAAGCTTTCTTT. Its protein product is CASSYDRGPEAFF.